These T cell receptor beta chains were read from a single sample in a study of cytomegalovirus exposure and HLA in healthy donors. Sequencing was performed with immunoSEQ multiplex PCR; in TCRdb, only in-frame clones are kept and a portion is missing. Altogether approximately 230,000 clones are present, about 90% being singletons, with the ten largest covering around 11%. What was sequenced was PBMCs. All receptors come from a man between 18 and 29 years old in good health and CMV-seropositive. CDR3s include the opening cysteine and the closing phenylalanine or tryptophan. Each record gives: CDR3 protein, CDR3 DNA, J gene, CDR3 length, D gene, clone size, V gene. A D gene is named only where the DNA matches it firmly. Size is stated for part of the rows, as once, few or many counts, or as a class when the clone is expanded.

CASSQDWDTQETQYF TGTGCCAGCAGCCAAGATTGGGACACCCAAGAGACCCAGTACTTC TRBJ2-5 15 NA NA TRBV4-2
CASSVWREFVSRADTQYF TGTGCCAGCAGTGTCTGGCGGGAGTTTGTGAGTAGGGCAGATACGCAGTATTTT TRBJ2-3 18 TRBD2 few TRBV6-1
CASSQDGAGGHRTQYF TGTGCCAGCAGCCAAGACGGGGCAGGAGGGCATCGGACCCAGTACTTC TRBJ2-5 16 NA NA TRBV4-2
CASSPGTSGTNTGELFF TGTGCCAGCAGCCCTGGGACTAGCGGAACGAACACCGGGGAGCTGTTTTTT TRBJ2-2 17 TRBD2 NA TRBV5-6
CASSLGDGSTDTQYF TGCGCCAGCAGCTTGGGAGACGGGTCCACAGATACGCAGTATTTT TRBJ2-3 15 NA NA TRBV5-1
CASSLSWELFF TGTGCCAGCAGCTTAAGCTGGGAGCTGTTTTTT TRBJ2-2 11 NA NA TRBV11-2
CASSYYRTNTEAFF TGCGCCAGCAGCTACTACAGGACAAACACTGAAGCTTTCTTT TRBJ1-1 14 NA once TRBV5-1
CASSLREKGEKLFF TGTGCCAGCAGCTTAAGGGAGAAGGGTGAAAAACTGTTTTTT TRBJ1-4 14 NA NA TRBV11-2
CASSYGLAGVGEQFF TGTGCCAGCAGTTATGGGCTAGCGGGAGTCGGTGAGCAGTTCTTC TRBJ2-1 15 TRBD2 NA TRBV27
CASSLGRVGTEAFF TGTGCCAGCAGCTTAGGTAGGGTGGGTACTGAAGCTTTCTTT TRBJ1-1 14 NA NA TRBV7-2
CASTGGQGVYEQYF TGTGCCAGCACCGGAGGGCAGGGCGTATACGAGCAGTACTTC TRBJ2-7 14 NA NA TRBV28